Below, one T cell receptor beta chain is given with its context. The data were taken from a study of cytomegalovirus exposure and HLA in healthy donors. Study information: Some 200 million T cells yielded 117 million unique TCR beta sequences, as an earlier analysis found.

The CDR3 extends over 15 amino acids. With 1 base clipped from V and 6 bases from J, the junction kept 8 bases outside the gene matches. Germline CDR1 and CDR2: SGHTA and FQGTGA. With 60 Vbeta and 13 Jbeta primers, the PCR was carried out. The method was immunoSEQ multiplex PCR; TCRdb's version includes in-frame clones alone and lacks a portion of them. Among under 150,000 clones, around 72% were seen once, and the ten largest hold roughly 2.7%. This chain uses TRBV7-3 with TRBJ1-2; 7 bases fit TRBD1. This receptor was obtained from a human donor in good health. The sequenced sample was PBMCs. This CDR3 reads CASSLSQGQLDGYTF. The CDR3 region has the DNA TGTGCCAGCAGCTTAAGCCAGGGACAGCTGGATGGCTACACCTTC. Combining the CDR3 with reference TRBV7-3 and TRBJ1-2 gives the whole variable domain GAGVSQTPSNKVTEKGKYVELRCDPISGHTALYWYRQSLGQGPEFLIYFQGTGAADDSGLPNDRFFAVRPEGSVSTLKIQRTERGDSAVYLCASSLSQGQLDGYTFGSGTRLTVV.